Shown below are 10 T cell receptor beta chains from a single sample sequenced in a study of blood T cell repertoires in COVID-19. Sequencing used immunoSEQ multiplex PCR; TCRdb keeps in-frame clones, though not all of them. The table records about 140,000 clones, more than 80% of them present only once. Sequenced input: peripheral blood. These receptors were obtained from a woman of 80 years or more with acute or convalescent COVID-19.

This chain links TRBV30 with TRBJ1-1, with 7 bases matching TRBD1. Germline V gives CDR1 GTSNPN, CDR2 SVGIG (reference sequence). The CDR3 has 13 amino acids. J gave up 10 bases and V 4 bases, and 12 bases lay outside the gene matches. The CDR3 here is CAWNDRDTPGAFF. CDR3 sequence (DNA): TGTGCCTGGAATGACAGGGACACCCCCGGAGCTTTCTTT.

The chain joins TRBV6-5 to TRBJ1-5; weak D call: TRBD1 (6 bases). CDR1 and CDR2 (germline): MNHEY, SVGAGI. The CDR3 runs 14 residues. V was pared by 6 bases and J by 0 bases, with 9 bases between. The CDR3 is CASSQGLSNQPQHF. The CDR3 DNA follows: TGTGCCAGCAGCCAGGGGCTTAGCAATCAGCCCCAGCATTTT.

V and J are TRBV3-1 (or the pseudogene TRBV3-2) and TRBJ2-5; weak D call: TRBD2 (6 bases). The V end lost 5 bases, the J end lost 7 bases, and 26 bases lay between the germline ends. Germline assignment: CDR1 LGHDT and CDR2 YNNKEL (reference sequence). The CDR3 sequence is 17 residues long. CDR3 region: CASSSTPGPRVGGTQYF. CDR3 nucleotides: TGTGCCAGCAGCTCGACCCCGGGACCGCGGGTGGGAGGGACCCAGTACTTC.

The sample holds one count of this clone. The V and J genes are TRBV5-6 and TRBJ2-7; D might be TRBD2 (6 bases). Germline CDR1 SGHDT, CDR2 YYEEEE. Between the trimmed V and J ends, which lost 4 bases and 9 bases, there was a span of 14 bases. The CDR3 runs to 12 residues. The CDR3 here is CASSVNWGGQYF. CDR3 in DNA: TGTGCCAGCAGCGTAAACTGGGGAGGGCAGTACTTC.

This clone has a single count. The V call is TRBV3-1 (or the pseudogene TRBV3-2), the J call TRBJ2-5, with 9 bases that match TRBD1. The germline V gene has CDR1 LGHDT and CDR2 YNNKEL (reference sequence). The length of the CDR3 is 13 residues. With V trimmed by 4 bases and J by 4 bases, 1 base remained unmatched. The CDR3 DNA reads TGTGCCAGCAGCCGGGGACAGGGAGAGACCCAGTACTTC. It encodes CASSRGQGETQYF.

The chain combines TRBV10-1 with TRBJ1-2, with D tentatively TRBD1 (6 bases). The CDR3 contains 13 residues. Germline loops: CDR1 WNHNN, CDR2 SYGVQD (reference sequence). V was cut by 8 bases and J by 4 bases, with 14 bases left in between. CDR3 nucleotide sequence: TGCGCCAGCGTCTCAGGGGTGTGCTATGGCTACACCTTC. It yields the protein CASVSGVCYGYTF.

The rearrangement joins TRBV2 to TRBJ1-6, with 7 bases matching TRBD1. V lost 8 bases and J lost 7; bases outside the gene matches: 8. The V gene's germline CDR1 is SNHLY and CDR2 FYNNEI. The CDR3 covers 14 residues. DNA of the CDR3: TGTGCCAGCTCCCCTCCGGGACAGAATTCACCCCTCCACTTT. It encodes CASSPPGQNSPLHF.

This chain connects TRBV6-4 to TRBJ1-6; D gene uncertain. CDR1 MRHNA and CDR2 SNTAGT come from the germline V gene. V lost 4 bases, J lost 7 bases, and 11 bases lay in between. The CDR3 runs 14 residues. CDR3 nucleotide sequence: TGTGCCAGCAGTGGTGGAGGGTGGAATTCACCCCTCCACTTT. Translation: CASSGGGWNSPLHF.

The chain combines TRBV6-6 with TRBJ1-2; maybe TRBD1 (6 bases). V gave up 7 bases and J gave up 6 bases, with 18 bases separating them. The CDR3 has 14 residues. Per germline, CDR1 MNHNY and CDR2 SVGAGI (reference sequence). This CDR3 is CASTPGTNYHGYTF. The CDR3, as DNA: TGTGCCAGCACACCAGGGACAAATTATCATGGCTACACCTTC.

CDR3 in DNA: TGTGCCAGTAGATCGGGGAATTACTTCTCCTATAATTCACCCCTCCACTTT. Its translation is CASRSGNYFSYNSPLHF. The V gene is TRBV19, the J gene TRBJ1-6; D is unresolved. Germline CDR1 is LNHDA and CDR2 is SQIVND (reference sequence). CDR3 length: 17 amino acids. Trimming took 6 bases from V and 0 from J, leaving 15 bases between them.